This is a list of T cell receptor beta chains from one sample in a study of cytomegalovirus exposure and HLA in healthy donors. Using immunoSEQ multiplex PCR, the repertoire was profiled, and TCRdb retains in-frame clones only, with some absent. The sample gives some 87,000 clones, more than 55% of which show up once; about 5% is in the top ten. Source material: PBMCs. These receptor sequences come from a woman in her twenties or thirties in good health and CMV-seropositive. Each CDR3 is given with its conserved first and last residue. Each record gives: J gene, V gene, CDR3 protein.

j_call: -; v_call: TRBV27; cdr3_aa: CASSPLTGKPYEQYF
j_call: TRBJ1-4; v_call: TRBV2; cdr3_aa: CASRGQSLANEKLFF
j_call: TRBJ1-1; v_call: TRBV10-3; cdr3_aa: CAISAGTGRRAFF
j_call: TRBJ2-6; v_call: TRBV2; cdr3_aa: CASSAGQGGANVLTF
j_call: TRBJ1-1; v_call: TRBV18; cdr3_aa: CASYRQGITEAFF
j_call: TRBJ2-3; v_call: TRBV6-1; cdr3_aa: CASSDPPNTQYF
j_call: TRBJ1-2; v_call: TRBV2; cdr3_aa: CASRLGQYYGYTF
j_call: TRBJ2-3; v_call: TRBV5-1; cdr3_aa: CASSGTGTTDTQYF
j_call: TRBJ1-6; v_call: TRBV2; cdr3_aa: CASNQGLYSPLHF
j_call: TRBJ1-2; v_call: TRBV30; cdr3_aa: CAWRSRQGACGYTF
j_call: TRBJ2-2; v_call: TRBV13; cdr3_aa: CASSPGTGGTGELFF
j_call: TRBJ1-2; v_call: TRBV18; cdr3_aa: CASSLTGGADYGYTF
j_call: TRBJ2-7; v_call: TRBV28; cdr3_aa: CASGGGKSPYEQYF
j_call: TRBJ2-1; v_call: TRBV19; cdr3_aa: CASSRQGAYNEQFF
j_call: TRBJ2-1; v_call: TRBV14; cdr3_aa: CASSHQRLAGGFSPYNEQFF
j_call: TRBJ2-3; v_call: TRBV30; cdr3_aa: CAWSPKTGASTDTQYF
j_call: TRBJ2-3; v_call: TRBV7-3; cdr3_aa: CASSLQGGALSTDTQYF
j_call: TRBJ1-6; v_call: TRBV7-2; cdr3_aa: CASSLVWGEGPNSPLHF
j_call: TRBJ2-2; v_call: TRBV5-6; cdr3_aa: CASSFTGTRNTGELFF
j_call: TRBJ1-5; v_call: TRBV6-4; cdr3_aa: CASSRDINQPQHF
j_call: TRBJ1-2; v_call: TRBV7-2; cdr3_aa: CASSLTSFKTGRDYGYTF
j_call: TRBJ2-2; v_call: TRBV11-2; cdr3_aa: CASSSGGQGNTGELFF
j_call: TRBJ2-6; v_call: TRBV25-1; cdr3_aa: CASSEDRGVSGANVLTF
j_call: TRBJ1-2; v_call: TRBV7-8; cdr3_aa: CASRSDKIDYGYTF
j_call: TRBJ2-2; v_call: TRBV10-2; cdr3_aa: CASDAGTPTGELFF
j_call: TRBJ2-5; v_call: TRBV27; cdr3_aa: CASSRRTSGRQETQYF
j_call: TRBJ1-3; v_call: TRBV5-4; cdr3_aa: CASSLGGGFGNTIYF
j_call: TRBJ2-7; v_call: TRBV5-4; cdr3_aa: CASSSLGSGVSEQYF
j_call: TRBJ2-3; v_call: TRBV7-3; cdr3_aa: CASSSSGEDTQYF
j_call: TRBJ2-5; v_call: TRBV5-1; cdr3_aa: CASSLAQGRETQYF
j_call: TRBJ1-1; v_call: TRBV7-9; cdr3_aa: CASSSPGGANTEAFF
j_call: TRBJ2-1; v_call: TRBV2; cdr3_aa: CASTAGLAGVHEQFF
j_call: TRBJ2-7; v_call: TRBV7-9; cdr3_aa: CSSSNPGYEQYF
j_call: TRBJ1-6; v_call: TRBV28; cdr3_aa: CASTLSSYNSPLHF
j_call: TRBJ1-2; v_call: TRBV2; cdr3_aa: CASSPRGADYGYTF
j_call: TRBJ2-2; v_call: TRBV5-4; cdr3_aa: CASSPGLAGGPGTGELFF
j_call: TRBJ2-2; v_call: TRBV7-3; cdr3_aa: CAHNLGGGSLNTGELFF
j_call: TRBJ1-5; v_call: TRBV28; cdr3_aa: CASHPGTVNQPQHF
j_call: TRBJ2-5; v_call: TRBV18; cdr3_aa: CASSPTSRETQYF
j_call: TRBJ2-1; v_call: TRBV7-9; cdr3_aa: CASSFGQGADEQFF
j_call: TRBJ1-1; v_call: TRBV19; cdr3_aa: CASSKDRRTEAFF
j_call: TRBJ2-7; v_call: TRBV21-1; cdr3_aa: CAIRDRGEPYEQYF
j_call: TRBJ1-1; v_call: TRBV27; cdr3_aa: CASSPIYRGRETEAFF
j_call: TRBJ1-1; v_call: TRBV30; cdr3_aa: CAWSNTGKGFNTEAFF
j_call: TRBJ1-2; v_call: TRBV5-1; cdr3_aa: CASSPRADYGYPF
j_call: TRBJ1-1; v_call: TRBV19; cdr3_aa: CASSLTQNTEAFF
j_call: TRBJ2-2; v_call: TRBV5-1; cdr3_aa: CASSDQGQGAPGELFF
j_call: TRBJ1-2; v_call: TRBV28; cdr3_aa: CASSFVGTGIGYTF
j_call: TRBJ1-1; v_call: TRBV7-2; cdr3_aa: CASSLRLEGRGAFF
j_call: TRBJ1-2; v_call: TRBV9; cdr3_aa: CASSPHRGGGYTF
j_call: TRBJ1-5; v_call: TRBV28; cdr3_aa: CASSLGGRNQPQHF
j_call: TRBJ2-7; v_call: TRBV7-9; cdr3_aa: CASSLSSYEQYF
j_call: TRBJ1-1; v_call: TRBV4-3; cdr3_aa: CASSQDRGQMNTEAFF
j_call: TRBJ2-5; v_call: TRBV2; cdr3_aa: CASKRVETQYF
j_call: TRBJ1-5; v_call: TRBV7-9; cdr3_aa: CASSSNNKPQHF